These 7 T cell receptor beta chains were sequenced from one sample in a study of radiation and T cells in renal cell carcinoma. The time point: blood 4 weeks post-SBRT, at nephrectomy. The treatment denotes: 15 Gy SBRT to primary tumor, nephrectomy 4 weeks later. Profiled with immunoSEQ multiplex PCR; TCRdb holds only in-frame clones, not every one. The sample yields 150,000 to 200,000 clones, about 85% seen once. The source material was blood, sampled from a patient whose treatment included radiotherapy and nephrectomy. These TCRs come from a woman between 45 and 65 years old with renal cell carcinoma.

V and J are TRBV19 and TRBJ2-5; D unresolved. Trimming removed 5 bases at V and 5 bases at J, with 12 bases between. The CDR3 extends over 13 amino acids. In germline, CDR1 is LNHDA, CDR2 SQIVND (reference sequence). In nucleotides, the CDR3 is TGTGCCAGTAGTGACCAGGTGGGCGAGACCCAGTACTTC. Translation: CASSDQVGETQYF.

To note about this clone: At one boundary the junction diverges from the germline segment, which might be a read error. This chain connects TRBV15 to TRBJ1-4; perhaps TRBD1 as D (5 bases). The CDR3 has 16 residues. CDR1 LNHNV and CDR2 YYDKDF come from the germline V gene (reference sequence). The CDR3 region is CATSRGRGRTNEKLFF. DNA for the CDR3: TGTGCCACCAGCAGGGGACGTGGGAGAACTAATGAAAAGCTGTTTTTT.

The chain has TRBV2 and TRBJ2-6, with 8 bases that match TRBD1. CDR1 is SNHLY, CDR2 FYNNEI, per germline. The CDR3 extends over 16 amino acids. The V gene end was trimmed by 6 bases and the J gene end by 3 bases; junction bases not matched to a gene: 7. In nucleotides, the CDR3 is TGTGCCAGCAGCGCGGACAGGGCTGGTGGGGCCAACGTCCTGACTTTC. It translates to CASSADRAGGANVLTF.

Comment on this clone: Other DNA sequences in the same sample also yield this CDR3. The CDR3 region has the DNA TGTGCCAGCAGCCTGACCCGGGATCAGCCCCAGCATTTT. Translating it yields CASSLTRDQPQHF. The chain couples TRBV5-8 to TRBJ1-5; D gene unclear. This CDR3 is 13 amino acids long. Germline assignment: CDR1 SGHTS and CDR2 YDEGEE. Trimming stripped 4 bases from V and 5 bases from J, with 10 bases between.

A word on this clone: Other DNA sequences in the same sample also yield this CDR3. Written as DNA, the CDR3 is TGTGCCTGGAGTGTAGGGGGAACTGAAGCTTTCTTT. Protein sequence: CAWSVGGTEAFF. This rearrangement joins TRBV30 to TRBJ1-1; D may be TRBD1 (6 bases). In germline, CDR1 is GTSNPN, CDR2 SVGIG (reference sequence). Between the trimmed V and J ends, which lost 0 bases and 5 bases, there was a span of 7 bases. The CDR3 runs 12 residues.

This rearrangement joins TRBV6-5 to TRBJ1-2; D ambiguous. Germline CDR1 is MNHEY and CDR2 is SVGAGI. The CDR3 length is 13 residues. V lost 6 bases and J lost 4, with 12 bases in between. In DNA form, the CDR3 reads TGTGCCAGCAGCCTAGGACCAAGCTATGGCTACACCTTC. This codes for CASSLGPSYGYTF.

The genes are TRBV5-1 and TRBJ2-5, with D unclear. V was shortened by 0 bases and J by 2 bases, with 11 bases between the two germline ends. The CDR3 is 15 amino acids. Germline CDR1 reads SGHRS; CDR2 reads YFSETQ. The chain's CDR3 is CASSLEGSRQETQYF. The CDR3 bases are TGCGCCAGCAGCTTGGAGGGAAGTCGTCAAGAGACCCAGTACTTC.